This T cell receptor beta chain was documented in a study of blood T cell repertoires in COVID-19. Study-wide background: PBMCs, B-cell-depleted T cells, or T cells provided the cDNA or gDNA that made up the material.

The CDR3 sequence is 14 residues long. The germline gives CDR1 SGHAT, CDR2 FQNNGV. The J segment lost 7 bases and the V segment lost 3 bases, leaving 4 bases of the junction unmatched. Profiling relied on immunoSEQ multiplex PCR, and the TCRdb table lists in-frame clones only, not all of them. The sample consists of around 190,000 clones, about nine tenths of them appearing once. The chain recombines TRBV11-2 with TRBJ2-1; TRBD2 aligns across 9 bases. This receptor was obtained from a man aged 18 to 29 with active or convalescent COVID-19. Sequencing was carried out using peripheral blood. The CDR3 loop is CASSLSSGSNEQFF. The CDR3 DNA reads as TGTGCCAGCAGCTTGAGTAGCGGGAGTAATGAGCAGTTCTTC.